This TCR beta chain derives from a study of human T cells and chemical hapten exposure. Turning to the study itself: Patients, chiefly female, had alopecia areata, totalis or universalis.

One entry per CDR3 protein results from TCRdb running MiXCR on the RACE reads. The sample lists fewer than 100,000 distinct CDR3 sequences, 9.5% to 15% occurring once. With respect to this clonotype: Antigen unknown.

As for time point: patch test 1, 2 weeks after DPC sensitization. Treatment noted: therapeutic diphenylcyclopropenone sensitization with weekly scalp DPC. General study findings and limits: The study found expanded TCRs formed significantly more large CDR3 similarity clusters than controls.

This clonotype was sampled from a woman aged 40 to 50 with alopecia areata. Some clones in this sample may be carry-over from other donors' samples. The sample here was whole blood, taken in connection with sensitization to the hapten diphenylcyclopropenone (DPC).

CDR3 DNA: TGTGCCAGCAGCCCGGGACTAGCGGGAAACGAGCAGTTCTTC. Protein sequence: CASSPGLAGNEQFF. V and J are TRBV12-3 or TRBV12-4 and TRBJ2-1; TRBD2 matches at 13 bases. The CDR3 has 14 residues. Trimming removed 6 bases from V and 10 bases from J; junction bases left unmatched: 6.